Listed here are 15 T cell receptor beta chains from one sample, sequenced in a study of blood T cell repertoires in COVID-19. The table came from immunoSEQ multiplex PCR; TCRdb's copy has only in-frame clones and leaves some out. Here the sample spans about 130,000 clones, 65% to 90% being singletons. The sample was peripheral blood. All receptors derive from a woman older than 75 with acute or convalescent COVID-19.

The chain joins TRBV18 to TRBJ1-2; a weak D match, TRBD1 (5 bases). The V gene lost 3 bases and the J gene lost 0 bases, with 17 bases spanning the gap. Germline lookup yields CDR1 KGHSH and CDR2 LQKENI. The CDR3 totals 17 residues. The CDR3 DNA is TGTGCCAGCTCACCTTCAGGGACGGGAGACCCTAACTATGGCTACACCTTC. Translation gives CASSPSGTGDPNYGYTF. The full variable domain, its missing parts supplied by reference TRBV18 and TRBJ1-2, is NAGVMQNPRHLVRRRGQEARLRCSPMKGHSHVYWYRQLPEEGLKFMVYLQKENIIDESGMPKERFSAEFPKEGPSILRIQQVVRGDSAAYFCASSPSGTGDPNYGYTFGSGTRLTVV.

This clone has a handful of counts. The V and J genes are TRBV7-6 and TRBJ1-1; D is uncertain. The V end was cut by 1 base, the J end by 5 bases, with 17 bases between. CDR3 length equals 16 residues. Looked up from germline, CDR1 is SGHVS and CDR2 is FNYEAQ. The CDR3 here is CASSLGFEGSGTEAFF. Here the CDR3 DNA reads TGTGCCAGCAGCTTAGGGTTTGAGGGCTCGGGGACTGAAGCTTTCTTT.

The chain recombines TRBV7-2 with TRBJ2-7; D unclear. This CDR3 contains 15 residues. CDR1 and CDR2 from the germline V gene are SGHTA and FQGNSA. V lost 1 base and J 2 bases, leaving 12 bases between the germline ends. The CDR3 DNA is TGTGCCAGCAGCTTAGTGTCAGGCCCGACCTACGAGCAGTACTTC. Encoded protein: CASSLVSGPTYEQYF. Variable domain in full (rest from reference TRBV7-2 and TRBJ2-7): GAGVSQSPSNKVTEKGKDVELRCDPISGHTALYWYRQSLGQGLEFLIYFQGNSAPDKSGLPSDRFSAERTGGSVSTLTIQRTQQEDSAVYLCASSLVSGPTYEQYFGPGTRLTVT.

This sequence joins TRBV3-1 (or the pseudogene TRBV3-2) and TRBJ1-2; 8 nucleotides agree with TRBD1. This CDR3 comprises 16 residues. V trimming: 2 bases; J trimming: 4 bases; junction bases outside the gene matches: 9. CDR1 is LGHDT and CDR2 is YNNKEL in the germline V gene (reference sequence). The CDR3 region is CASSQLSTGDSYGYTF. For the CDR3, the DNA is TGTGCCAGCAGCCAACTCTCGACAGGGGACTCCTATGGCTACACCTTC.

V is TRBV27 and J is TRBJ1-2; D is undetermined. The CDR3 is 14 amino acids. V was cut by 2 bases and J by 2 bases, with 9 bases left in between. Germline loops: CDR1 MNHEY, CDR2 SMNVEV (reference sequence). This chain's CDR3 is CASSLKGGNYGYTF. In DNA form, the CDR3 reads TGTGCCAGCAGTTTAAAAGGAGGGAACTATGGCTACACCTTC.

This chain connects TRBV3-1 (or the pseudogene TRBV3-2) to TRBJ1-1; D possibly corresponds to TRBD1 (6 bases). Per the germline V gene, CDR1 is LGHDT and CDR2 is YNNKEL (reference sequence). This CDR3 spans 16 amino acids. V was pared by 1 base and J by 4 bases, with 16 bases between. CDR3: CASSQVGGLRVTEAFF. CDR3 DNA: TGTGCCAGCAGCCAAGTGGGGGGGCTTCGGGTCACTGAAGCTTTCTTT.

Of note for this clone: Different DNA sequences within this sample yield the same CDR3. This chain joins TRBV28 and TRBJ1-5; the D is unclear. The CDR3 loop spans 12 amino acids. V was shortened by 5 bases and J by 3 bases, with 5 bases between the two germline ends. Germline lookup yields CDR1 MDHEN and CDR2 SYDVKM. CDR3 region: CASSPFNQPQHF. CDR3 coding DNA: TGTGCCAGCAGTCCATTCAATCAGCCCCAGCATTTT.

The V and J genes are TRBV10-1 and TRBJ1-4; D gene uncertain. Trimming stripped 0 bases from V and 4 bases from J, with 9 bases between. From germline, CDR1 is WNHNN and CDR2 SYGVQD (reference sequence). The CDR3 consists of 15 residues. CDR3 sequence (DNA): TGCGCCAGCAGTGAGTCGAGAGCCAATAATGAAAAACTGTTTTTT. It encodes CASSESRANNEKLFF.

This chain connects TRBV7-9 to TRBJ2-3; no clear D gene. The CDR3 contains 13 residues. Trimming took off 1 base at V and 4 bases at J, with 6 bases between the two ends. Germline-derived CDR1 and CDR2 are SEHNR and FQNEAQ (reference sequence). The CDR3 protein is CASSLVGADTQYF. The CDR3 coding sequence is TGTGCCAGCAGCTTAGTCGGAGCAGATACGCAGTATTTT.

The chain carries TRBV21-1 and TRBJ1-1; the D call of TRBD1 is as the table states it, not checked on the DNA. TRBV21-1 is tagged as a pseudogene. The CDR3 loop spans 17 amino acids. The CDR3 region is CASSKDRTGALNTEAFF. As DNA, the CDR3 is TGTGCCAGCAGCAAAGATCGGACAGGTGCTCTGAACACTGAAGCTTTCTTT.

This sequence joins TRBV6-4 and TRBJ1-1; 7 nucleotides agree with TRBD1. The germline V gene encodes CDR1 MRHNA and CDR2 SNTAGT. This CDR3 has 17 residues. After removal of 6 bases from V and 0 bases from J, the junction contained 13 bases not matched to a gene. CDR3 region: CASSEDRTHLMNTEAFF. Written as DNA, the CDR3 is TGTGCCAGCAGCGAGGACAGGACCCATTTGATGAACACTGAAGCTTTCTTT.

This clone was found once. The gene calls are TRBV5-1 and TRBJ2-2, with D possibly matching TRBD1 (8 bases). Germline lookup yields CDR1 SGHRS and CDR2 YFSETQ. The ends were cut back, 7 bases at V and 10 bases at J, with 17 bases in the middle. This CDR3 spans 13 amino acids. The CDR3 DNA reads as TGCGCCAGCGCAGAACAGGGGGGGCAGGAGCTGTTTTTT. This translates into CASAEQGGQELFF.

V and J are TRBV3-1 (or the pseudogene TRBV3-2) and TRBJ1-5; 7 bases match TRBD1. The CDR3 extends over 14 amino acids. The junction had 6 bases not matched to a gene; V was cut back by 3 bases and J by 7 bases. The germline V gene has CDR1 LGHDT and CDR2 YNNKEL (reference sequence). CDR3 DNA: TGTGCCAGCAGCCACAGACAGGGAGAGCAGCCCCAGCATTTT. Encoded protein: CASSHRQGEQPQHF.

This clone came up once. The chain couples TRBV27 to TRBJ1-2; 8 positions match TRBD1. V shed 6 bases and J 7 bases; nucleotides not matched to a gene: 13. Germline CDR1 MNHEY, CDR2 SMNVEV (reference sequence). The CDR3 covers 15 residues. CDR3 in DNA: TGTGCCAGCAGGCCGCAGGGGGCCAGGGGGCCTGGCTACACCTTC. Its protein is CASRPQGARGPGYTF.

The rearrangement joins TRBV19 to TRBJ1-2, with a weak D call TRBD1 (6 bases). CDR3 size: 15 residues. The germline V gene has CDR1 LNHDA and CDR2 SQIVND (reference sequence). The V and J ends lost 6 bases and 5 bases respectively, with 19 bases between them. In DNA, the CDR3 is TGTGCCAGTAGGGAGACAGGAGGAATCTCGTATGGCTACACCTTC. It translates to CASRETGGISYGYTF.